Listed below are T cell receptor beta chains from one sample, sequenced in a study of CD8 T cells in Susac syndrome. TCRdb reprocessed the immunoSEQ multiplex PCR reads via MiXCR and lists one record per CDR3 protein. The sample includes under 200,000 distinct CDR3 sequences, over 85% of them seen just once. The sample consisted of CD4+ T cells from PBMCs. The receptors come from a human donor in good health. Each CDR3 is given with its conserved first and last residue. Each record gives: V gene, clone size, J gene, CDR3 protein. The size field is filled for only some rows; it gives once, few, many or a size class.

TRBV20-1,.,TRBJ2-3,CSALEQLQAHTQYF
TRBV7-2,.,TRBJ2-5,CASRSSASTGTQETQYF
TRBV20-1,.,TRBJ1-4,CSAPTGVDEKLFF
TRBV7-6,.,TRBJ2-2,CASRPSTSGELFF
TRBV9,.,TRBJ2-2,CASSVRVLGELFF
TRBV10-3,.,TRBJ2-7,CAIAGTSGGLGGEQYF
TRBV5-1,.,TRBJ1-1,CASSPGLENTEAFF
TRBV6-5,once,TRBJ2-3,CASSYFPSGGPSTDTQYF
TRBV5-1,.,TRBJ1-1,CASSLWAKNTEAFF
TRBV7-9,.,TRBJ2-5,CASSAGGPHQETQYF
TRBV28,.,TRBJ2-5,CASSSWTGGGETQYF
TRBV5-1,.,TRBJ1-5,CASSLGDREGNQPQHF
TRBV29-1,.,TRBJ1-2,CSVPEGQGAGGYTF
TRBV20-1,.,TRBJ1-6,CSARDGGGSPLHF
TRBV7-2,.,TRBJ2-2,CASSWRGNTGELFF